This T cell receptor (beta chain) was sequenced for a study of OX40 agonist ivuxolimab in advanced cancers. Sequencing used immunoSEQ multiplex PCR; TCRdb keeps in-frame clones, though not all of them. The sample consists of tens of thousands of clones, more than 75% of them appearing once. With 6 bases clipped from V and 5 bases from J, the junction kept 10 bases outside the gene matches. CDR3 length equals 16 residues. The germline gives CDR1 SGHAT, CDR2 FQNNGV. The sequence was obtained from an adult with an advanced solid tumor such as melanoma, head and neck, liver or kidney cancer. The J gene is TRBJ2-1, the V gene TRBV11-2; 10 positions agree with TRBD2. Sequenced here: CD4+ or CD8+ T cells sorted from blood, sampled in a trial of the OX40 agonist ivuxolimab. DNA of the CDR3: TGTGCCAGCAGACCAAGAGCGGGGGGGATAAACAATGAGCAGTTCTTC. Translation gives CASRPRAGGINNEQFF. Full variable domain (outside the CDR3, taken from reference TRBV11-2 and TRBJ2-1): EAGVAQSPRYKIIEKRQSVAFWCNPISGHATLYWYQQILGQGPKLLIQFQNNGVVDDSQLPKDRFSAERLKGVDSTLKIQPAKLEDSAVYLCASRPRAGGINNEQFFGPGTRLTVL.